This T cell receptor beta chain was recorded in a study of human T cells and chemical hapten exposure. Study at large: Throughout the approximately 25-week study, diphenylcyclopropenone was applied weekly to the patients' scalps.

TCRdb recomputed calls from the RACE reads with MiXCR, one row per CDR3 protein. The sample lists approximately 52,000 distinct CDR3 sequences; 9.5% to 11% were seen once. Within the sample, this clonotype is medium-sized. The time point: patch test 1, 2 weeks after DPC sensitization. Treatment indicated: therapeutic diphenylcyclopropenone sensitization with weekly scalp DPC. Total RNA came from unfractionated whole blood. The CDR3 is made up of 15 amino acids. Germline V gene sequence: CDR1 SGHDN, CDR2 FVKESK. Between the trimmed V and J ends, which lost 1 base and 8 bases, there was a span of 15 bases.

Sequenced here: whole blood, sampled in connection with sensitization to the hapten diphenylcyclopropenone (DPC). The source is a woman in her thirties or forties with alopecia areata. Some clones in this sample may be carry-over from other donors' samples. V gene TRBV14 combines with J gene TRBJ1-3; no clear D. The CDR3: CASSQGWVKEDTIYF. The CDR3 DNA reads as TGTGCCAGCAGCCAAGGTTGGGTTAAAGAGGACACCATATATTTT.